This note documents a single TCR beta chain sequence. Its antigen remains unidentified. The entry originates in a study of cytomegalovirus exposure and HLA in healthy donors. Broader study findings: There were three CMV-associated chains whose specificity for CMV antigens was confirmed in vitro. Most TCR sequences were rare, but some public TCRs occurred in many donors. Reports indicated that the classifier achieved high specificity and sensitivity in diagnosing cytomegalovirus status.

The V end lost 0 bases, the J end lost 4 bases, and 10 bases lay between the germline ends. The CDR3 extends over 15 amino acids. CDR1 and CDR2 from the germline V gene are SEHNR and FQNEAQ (reference sequence). Clones were read by immunoSEQ multiplex PCR, and TCRdb kept only the in-frame ones, dropping some. The sample records about 300,000 clones, roughly 90% being singletons. The donors formed part of the approximately 110-subject validation cohort, distinct from the roughly 700-subject first cohort. The chain links TRBV7-9 to TRBJ2-4; D gene ambiguous. The sample was PBMCs. This clonotype was obtained from a woman in her late teens or twenties in good health and CMV-seronegative. CDR3 sequence: CASSLAAHAKNIQYF. In nucleotides, the CDR3 is TGTGCCAGCAGCTTAGCGGCCCACGCAAAAAACATTCAGTACTTC. The full variable domain, in which reference TRBV7-9 and TRBJ2-4 provide the parts outside the CDR3, is DTGVSQNPRHKITKRGQNVTFRCDPISEHNRLYWYRQTLGQGPEFLTYFQNEAQLEKSRLLSDRFSAERPKGSFSTLEIQRTEQGDSAMYLCASSLAAHAKNIQYFGAGTRLSVL.